The 7 T cell receptor beta chains listed next were all sequenced from one sample in a study of T cell responses to AZD1222 COVID-19 vaccine. The data were produced by immunoSEQ multiplex PCR, yet TCRdb's version contains in-frame clones alone and is incomplete. The table has about 76,000 clones, around three quarters seen once. The specimen was peripheral blood, collected 28 days after the second dose of the MenACWY control vaccine. The receptors derive from an adult who received the MenACWY meningococcal vaccine as a control.

The CDR3 sequence is CSASLPAGTEAFF. In DNA, the CDR3 is TGCAGTGCTAGTCTCCCGGCCGGGACTGAAGCTTTCTTT. The chain links TRBV20-1 to TRBJ1-1; no definite D call. In germline, CDR1 is DFQATT, CDR2 SNEGSKA (reference sequence). The length of the CDR3 is 13 residues. The germline V and J ends were trimmed by 3 bases and 5 bases, with 13 bases remaining between them.

The V gene is TRBV11-2, the J gene TRBJ2-2; D may match TRBD1 or TRBD2 (6 bases each). CDR1 and CDR2 from the germline V gene are SGHAT and FQNNGV. Trimming stripped 5 bases from V and 6 bases from J, with 13 bases between. This CDR3 comprises 14 residues. The CDR3 sequence: CASSRGLEAGELFF. The CDR3 coding sequence is TGTGCCAGCAGCCGGGGGCTGGAGGCCGGGGAGCTGTTTTTT.

A single count supports this clone. The chain carries TRBV5-4 and TRBJ1-2; TRBD1 matches 8 bases. The J segment lost 6 bases and the V segment lost 4 bases, leaving 11 bases of the junction unmatched. CDR1 and CDR2 (germline): SGHNT, YYREEE (reference sequence). The CDR3 covers 15 residues. The CDR3 is CASSTLGQGGNGYTF. CDR3 bases: TGTGCCAGCAGCACCTTAGGACAGGGAGGAAATGGCTACACCTTC.

This chain uses TRBV13 with TRBJ1-2; no clear D. Germline V gives CDR1 PRHDT, CDR2 FYEKMQ (reference sequence). V dropped 3 bases and J dropped 4 bases, with 6 bases sitting between them. CDR3 length: 12 residues. The CDR3 region is CASSFGSYGYTF. The CDR3 bases are TGTGCCAGCAGCTTCGGCAGCTATGGCTACACCTTC.

The chain joins TRBV5-5 to TRBJ1-2; D gene uncertain. CDR1 and CDR2 (germline): SGHKS, YYEKEE (reference sequence). The CDR3 spans 12 residues. The V end was cut by 1 base, the J end by 4 bases, with 5 bases between. The CDR3 loop reads CASSLSTYGYTF. In DNA form, the CDR3 reads TGTGCCAGCAGCTTGTCCACCTATGGCTACACCTTC.

The V gene is TRBV28, the J gene TRBJ1-6; D gene ambiguous. The CDR3 contains 14 residues. CDR1 is MDHEN and CDR2 is SYDVKM in the germline V gene. V was shortened by 6 bases and J by 4 bases, with 10 bases between the two germline ends. The DNA for the CDR3 is TGTGCCAGCAGATTAACACAGTATAATTCACCCCTCCACTTT. The encoded protein is CASRLTQYNSPLHF.

The rearrangement joins TRBV7-6 to TRBJ2-3; D possibly corresponds to TRBD1 (6 bases). V gave up 5 bases and J gave up 0 bases, with 15 bases separating them. This CDR3 contains 16 residues. Per germline, CDR1 SGHVS and CDR2 FNYEAQ. CDR3 protein: CASSPERTASTDTQYF. DNA for the CDR3: TGTGCCAGCAGCCCCGAACGGACAGCTAGCACAGATACGCAGTATTTT.